This T cell receptor (beta chain) was profiled in a study of cytomegalovirus exposure and HLA in healthy donors. The germline V gene has CDR1 MDHEN and CDR2 SYDVKM. The ends lost 2 bases at V and 6 bases at J; junction bases unmatched: 3. CDR3 length: 14 amino acids. The study ran its PCR with 60 Vbeta and 13 Jbeta primers. TCRdb's table, derived via immunoSEQ multiplex PCR, lists solely in-frame clones and lacks some. The profile shows around 80,000 clones, over 70% of them singletons. The clonotype was recovered from a man aged 35 to 55 in good health and CMV-seropositive. The rearrangement links TRBV28 to TRBJ1-1; 10 bases fit TRBD1. Material: PBMCs. CDR3 nucleotide sequence: TGTGCCAGCAGTTTAACCGGACAGGGGGCTGAAGCTTTCTTT. Encoded protein: CASSLTGQGAEAFF.